This T cell receptor (beta chain) stems from a study of cytomegalovirus exposure and HLA in healthy donors. The CDR3 contains 17 residues. V dropped 0 bases and J dropped 2; count of bases not matched to a gene: 2. Germline CDR1 reads SGHRS; CDR2 reads YFSETQ. Amplification used 60 Vbeta primers and 13 Jbeta primers. Assay used: immunoSEQ multiplex PCR; TCRdb lists only in-frame clones, some missing. The table includes about 140,000 clones, roughly 79% detected once. The genes are TRBV5-1 and TRBJ2-3, with 14 bases matching TRBD2. The sample consisted of PBMCs. The TCR originated in a man aged 30 to 45 in good health and CMV-seropositive. The CDR3 nucleotides are TGCGCCAGCAGCTTGGGACTAGCGGGGGGGTACACAGATACGCAGTATTTT. Its translation is CASSLGLAGGYTDTQYF.